These 10 T cell receptor beta chains were sequenced from one sample in a study of cytomegalovirus exposure and HLA in healthy donors. Clones were sequenced by immunoSEQ multiplex PCR, and TCRdb holds only the in-frame ones, with some missing. The repertoire consists of 200,000 to 300,000 clones, with roughly 86% occurring once and the leading ten covering 1% to 1.5%. Sequencing input: PBMCs. The receptor source for this set is a woman aged 25 to 39 in good health and CMV-seropositive.

The genes are TRBV14 and TRBJ2-2; 10 bases fit TRBD2. Germline lookup yields CDR1 SGHDN and CDR2 FVKESK. V gave up 5 bases and J gave up 7 bases; unmatched junction bases: 7. The CDR3 runs to 15 residues. The chain's CDR3 is CASSYSSGRVGELFF. The CDR3 DNA reads as TGTGCCAGCAGCTACTCTAGCGGGAGAGTCGGGGAGCTGTTTTTT.

The J gene is TRBJ2-1, the V gene TRBV7-6, with D perhaps matching TRBD1 (6 bases). CDR1 is SGHVS, CDR2 FNYEAQ, per germline. The CDR3 is 13 residues long. Deletions cut 4 bases from V and 5 bases from J, with 9 bases between. CDR3 bases: TGTGCCAGCAGCTGGGGGCTTCACAATGAGCAGTTCTTC. This encodes CASSWGLHNEQFF. Full variable domain (remainder filled in from reference TRBV7-6 and TRBJ2-1): GAGVSQSPRYKVTKRGQDVALRCDPISGHVSLYWYRQALGQGPEFLTYFNYEAQQDKSGLPNDRFSAERPEGSISTLTIQRTEQRDSAMYRCASSWGLHNEQFFGPGTRLTVL.

The table lists this clone with a few counts. The chain carries TRBV6-1 and TRBJ1-2, with TRBD1 matching over 8 bases. Per germline, CDR1 MNHNS and CDR2 SASEGT. The CDR3 length is 13 residues. V lost 0 bases and J lost 7; bases outside the gene matches: 1. The CDR3 DNA is TGTGCCAGCAGTGAAGCGACAGGGGTTGGCTACACCTTC. It codes for CASSEATGVGYTF.

J is TRBJ1-5 and V is TRBV6-6; 7 nucleotides agree with TRBD1. Germline V gene data show CDR1 as MNHNY and CDR2 as SVGAGI (reference sequence). This CDR3 region has 14 residues. V gave up 6 bases and J gave up 0 bases; unmatched junction bases: 2. CDR3: CASRQGLSNQPQHF. CDR3 coding DNA: TGTGCCAGCAGACAGGGGCTTAGCAATCAGCCCCAGCATTTT.

This clone has a single count. This sequence joins TRBV7-3 and TRBJ2-1; 10 bases agree with TRBD2. The CDR3 length is 15 residues. V lost 5 bases to trimming and J lost 3 bases; unmatched junction nucleotides: 4. Germline V gene lookup returns CDR1 SGHTA and CDR2 FQGTGA. The CDR3 here is CASSQRTSGYNEQFF. CDR3 DNA sequence: TGTGCCAGCAGCCAGCGGACTAGCGGCTACAATGAGCAGTTCTTC.

The rearrangement uses TRBV19 and TRBJ1-2; D is ambiguous. The CDR3 is made up of 13 amino acids. Trimming cost V 1 base and J 8 bases, with 11 bases left between them. Germline V gene lookup returns CDR1 LNHDA and CDR2 SQIVND (reference sequence). CDR3 amino acids: CASSIGPGGGYTF. CDR3 nucleotides: TGTGCCAGTAGTATAGGACCCGGAGGAGGCTACACCTTC.

This clone was counted once. The chain has TRBV11-2 and TRBJ2-2; 8 bases match TRBD2. The CDR3 has 16 amino acids. V was pared by 5 bases and J by 9 bases, with 14 bases of the junction left unmatched. The V gene's germline CDR1 is SGHAT and CDR2 FQNNGV. The CDR3 region is CASSISLGSGSWELFF. The CDR3 bases are TGTGCCAGCAGCATATCCTTAGGGAGCGGGAGTTGGGAGCTGTTTTTT.

The chain uses TRBV6-5 and TRBJ2-3, with TRBD1 as a possible D gene (6 bases). Germline V gene data show CDR1 as MNHEY and CDR2 as SVGAGI. With 9 bases removed from V and 4 bases from J, the gap between germline ends came to 14 bases. This CDR3 comprises 13 residues. In nucleotides, the CDR3 is TGTGCCAGGCCTAGACAGGAGGCAGATACGCAGTATTTT. Protein sequence: CARPRQEADTQYF.

The chain employs TRBV11-2 and TRBJ2-7; perhaps TRBD1 as D (6 bases). CDR3 length: 14 residues. The ends were cut back, 5 bases at V and 4 bases at J, with 15 bases in the middle. CDR1 and CDR2 from the germline V gene are SGHAT and FQNNGV. The CDR3 spells CASSRDRPSYEQYF. The CDR3 DNA is TGTGCCAGCAGCCGAGACAGGCCGAGTTACGAGCAGTACTTC.

The chain links TRBV19 to TRBJ1-5; D not resolved. The CDR3 loop spans 14 amino acids. Germline lookup yields CDR1 LNHDA and CDR2 SQIVND (reference sequence). V dropped 3 bases and J dropped 4 bases, with 10 bases sitting between them. Here the CDR3 DNA reads TGTGCCAGTAGTATCCGACGGGGTAATCAGCCCCAGCATTTT. This sequence encodes CASSIRRGNQPQHF.